The rows below give T cell receptor beta chains drawn from one sample of a study of CD8 T cells in Susac syndrome. TCRdb re-called the immunoSEQ multiplex PCR reads through MiXCR, storing one row per CDR3 protein. The table lists fewer than 250,000 distinct CDR3 sequences, about 90% of them singletons. Sample: CD8+ T cells from PBMCs. These TCRs come from a human donor with multiple sclerosis. Each CDR3 is given with its conserved first and last residue. The D gene is left open where the match is weak. The listing skips clone size in some rows; elsewhere it reads once, few, many or a size class.

clone size: -
V gene: TRBV19
J gene: TRBJ2-3
D gene: -
CDR3 DNA: TGTGCCAGTAGTATTGGCGTCACTAGCACAGATACGCAGTATTTT
CDR3 protein: CASSIGVTSTDTQYF

clone size: -
V gene: TRBV6-1
J gene: TRBJ2-3
D gene: TRBD2
CDR3 DNA: TGTGCCAGCGCGGGGACTAGCGGGTCCCGAACAGATACGCAGTATTTT
CDR3 protein: CASAGTSGSRTDTQYF

clone size: -
V gene: TRBV12-3/TRBV12-4
J gene: TRBJ2-4
D gene: -
CDR3 DNA: TGTGCCAGCAGCCCCCCGACGGCAGGGATGGACATTCAGTACTTC
CDR3 protein: CASSPPTAGMDIQYF

clone size: once
V gene: TRBV15
J gene: TRBJ2-1
D gene: TRBD2
CDR3 DNA: TGTGCCACCAGCACGGGGGGGCTTTCCAATGAGCAGTTCTTC
CDR3 protein: CATSTGGLSNEQFF

clone size: -
V gene: TRBV19
J gene: TRBJ1-1
D gene: -
CDR3 DNA: TGTGCCAGTAGTATTACCCCCATAGACCGAGGGGACGAAGCTTTCTTT
CDR3 protein: CASSITPIDRGDEAFF

clone size: once
V gene: TRBV9
J gene: TRBJ2-7
D gene: TRBD1
CDR3 DNA: TGTGCCAGCAGCGCCCGGGACAGGGGCTACGAGCAGTACTTC
CDR3 protein: CASSARDRGYEQYF

clone size: -
V gene: TRBV20-1
J gene: TRBJ2-5
D gene: TRBD1
CDR3 DNA: TGCAGTGCTGTCAAGCCGGGACAGAAAGAGACCCAGTACTTC
CDR3 protein: CSAVKPGQKETQYF

clone size: -
V gene: TRBV7-9
J gene: TRBJ2-3
D gene: TRBD2
CDR3 DNA: TGTGCCAGCAGCTTGTTAATGACGGGACTAGCGGACCGCACAGATACGCAGTATTTT
CDR3 protein: CASSLLMTGLADRTDTQYF

clone size: -
V gene: TRBV7-6
J gene: TRBJ1-5
D gene: -
CDR3 DNA: TGTGCCAGCAGCTTAGGGGCAGGGGAAAATAGCAATCAGCCCCAGCATTTT
CDR3 protein: CASSLGAGENSNQPQHF

clone size: few
V gene: TRBV27
J gene: TRBJ2-7
D gene: -
CDR3 DNA: TGTGCCAGCAGTCCCACGGGGCCCTACGAGCAGTACTTC
CDR3 protein: CASSPTGPYEQYF

clone size: once
V gene: TRBV7-8
J gene: TRBJ1-1
D gene: -
CDR3 DNA: TGTGCCAGCAGCTTAGGAACGAGTTTTGAAGCTTTCTTT
CDR3 protein: CASSLGTSFEAFF

clone size: -
V gene: TRBV30
J gene: TRBJ1-3
D gene: -
CDR3 DNA: TGTGCCCTGGGCCAAGGGACCTCTGGAAACACCATATATTTT
CDR3 protein: CALGQGTSGNTIYF

clone size: -
V gene: TRBV6-5
J gene: TRBJ1-5
D gene: TRBD1
CDR3 DNA: TGTGCCAGCAGTTTGGGACAGGGGTTAAATCAGCCCCAGCATTTT
CDR3 protein: CASSLGQGLNQPQHF

clone size: -
V gene: TRBV7-2
J gene: TRBJ1-3
D gene: -
CDR3 DNA: TGTGCCAGCAGCTCAAGGTCCGGACAGATCCCTGGAAACACCATATATTTT
CDR3 protein: CASSSRSGQIPGNTIYF

clone size: -
V gene: TRBV19
J gene: TRBJ2-5
D gene: -
CDR3 DNA: TGTGCCAGTATCTTGGGGGAGACCCAGTACTTC
CDR3 protein: CASILGETQYF

clone size: -
V gene: TRBV12-3/TRBV12-4
J gene: TRBJ2-7
D gene: -
CDR3 DNA: TGTGCCAGCAGCTTATCAGGACCCAGATACGAGCAGTACTTC
CDR3 protein: CASSLSGPRYEQYF

clone size: -
V gene: TRBV12-3/TRBV12-4
J gene: TRBJ2-6
D gene: -
CDR3 DNA: TGTGCCAGCAGGGATAGGGGTTCGGGTGGGGCCAACGTCCTGACTTTC
CDR3 protein: CASRDRGSGGANVLTF

clone size: -
V gene: TRBV15
J gene: TRBJ2-5
D gene: TRBD2
CDR3 DNA: TGTGCCACCTACGGGGGGGATCAAGAGACCCAGTACTTC
CDR3 protein: CATYGGDQETQYF

clone size: -
V gene: TRBV30
J gene: TRBJ2-1
D gene: -
CDR3 DNA: TGTGCCTGGAACTTCTATTTGGGCAATGAGCAGTTCTTC
CDR3 protein: CAWNFYLGNEQFF

clone size: once
V gene: TRBV4-1
J gene: TRBJ1-1
D gene: -
CDR3 DNA: TGCGCCAGCAGCCCCCAAGGGAAGGGGTCGAACACTGAAGCTTTCTTT
CDR3 protein: CASSPQGKGSNTEAFF

clone size: -
V gene: TRBV27
J gene: TRBJ2-7
D gene: -
CDR3 DNA: TGTGCCAGCAGTCCGCCGGGGGGGGACAGGGACGAGCAGTACTTC
CDR3 protein: CASSPPGGDRDEQYF

clone size: -
V gene: TRBV4-1
J gene: TRBJ2-1
D gene: -
CDR3 DNA: TGCGCCAGCAGCCTACAAGCCGGGACTTGGTACAATGAGCAGTTCTTC
CDR3 protein: CASSLQAGTWYNEQFF

clone size: -
V gene: TRBV4-3
J gene: TRBJ2-1
D gene: TRBD2
CDR3 DNA: TGCGCCAGCAGCGCGCGACTAGCGGGAGTGTATGAGCAGTTCTTC
CDR3 protein: CASSARLAGVYEQFF

clone size: once
V gene: TRBV20-1
J gene: TRBJ2-7
D gene: -
CDR3 DNA: TGCAGTGCTATTACAGGGAGCTCCTACGAGCAGTACTTC
CDR3 protein: CSAITGSSYEQYF

clone size: -
V gene: TRBV15
J gene: TRBJ1-6
D gene: -
CDR3 DNA: TGTGCCACCAGCCTCGATCAATCGTATTCACCCCTCCACTTT
CDR3 protein: CATSLDQSYSPLHF

clone size: -
V gene: TRBV7-9
J gene: TRBJ1-2
D gene: TRBD1
CDR3 DNA: TGTGCCAGCAGCCCCCGACAGGGATTACATGGCTACACCTTC
CDR3 protein: CASSPRQGLHGYTF

clone size: -
V gene: TRBV30
J gene: TRBJ1-1
D gene: -
CDR3 DNA: TGTGCCTGGATAGACAGTGAAGCTTTCTTT
CDR3 protein: CAWIDSEAFF

clone size: -
V gene: TRBV29-1
J gene: TRBJ2-1
D gene: -
CDR3 DNA: TGCAGCGTTCTCGGGCGGAGGGAGTACAATGAGCAGTTCTTC
CDR3 protein: CSVLGRREYNEQFF

clone size: few
V gene: TRBV2
J gene: TRBJ1-2
D gene: -
CDR3 DNA: TGTGCCAGCAGTCAGGGGCCGTCTGTGGGATTTTACTATGGCTACACCTTC
CDR3 protein: CASSQGPSVGFYYGYTF

clone size: -
V gene: TRBV9
J gene: TRBJ2-1
D gene: TRBD2
CDR3 DNA: TGTGCCAGCAGCCCCGGGACTAGCGGGGGGGCAGTCGACAATGAGCAGTTCTTC
CDR3 protein: CASSPGTSGGAVDNEQFF

clone size: once
V gene: TRBV7-9
J gene: TRBJ1-1
D gene: -
CDR3 DNA: TGTGCCAGCAGCCCCCCCTGGGGGACTGAAGCTTTCTTT
CDR3 protein: CASSPPWGTEAFF

clone size: -
V gene: TRBV15
J gene: TRBJ2-7
D gene: -
CDR3 DNA: TGTGCCACCAGCAACCCCGGTTTTGGGCCCTACGAGCAGTACTTC
CDR3 protein: CATSNPGFGPYEQYF

clone size: -
V gene: TRBV12-3/TRBV12-4
J gene: TRBJ2-1
D gene: TRBD2
CDR3 DNA: TGTGCCAGCAGTGTTCTAGCGGAATACAATGAGCAGTTCTTC
CDR3 protein: CASSVLAEYNEQFF

clone size: -
V gene: TRBV2
J gene: TRBJ2-1
D gene: -
CDR3 DNA: TGTGCCAGCAGCGTCGGACAAACGGGTGAGCAGTTCTTC
CDR3 protein: CASSVGQTGEQFF

clone size: -
V gene: TRBV25-1
J gene: TRBJ1-1
D gene: -
CDR3 DNA: TGTGCCAGCAGTGACAGCTACACTGAAGCTTTCTTT
CDR3 protein: CASSDSYTEAFF

clone size: -
V gene: TRBV19
J gene: TRBJ1-5
D gene: -
CDR3 DNA: TGTGCCAGTACCCGGGGGGCAGATCAGCCCCAGCATTTT
CDR3 protein: CASTRGADQPQHF

clone size: once
V gene: TRBV7-9
J gene: TRBJ2-6
D gene: -
CDR3 DNA: TGTGCCAGCAGCTTAGTGGGAGGTGAAATAGCTGGGGCCAACGTCCTGACTTTC
CDR3 protein: CASSLVGGEIAGANVLTF

clone size: -
V gene: TRBV7-9
J gene: TRBJ2-3
D gene: -
CDR3 DNA: TGTGCCAGCAGCAAGGACTCTCCTCGGGACGATACGCAGTATTTT
CDR3 protein: CASSKDSPRDDTQYF

clone size: once
V gene: TRBV7-2
J gene: TRBJ2-6
D gene: -
CDR3 DNA: TGTGCCAGCAGCTTCGGACACGCGGCCTACTCTGGGGCCAACGTCCTGACTTTC
CDR3 protein: CASSFGHAAYSGANVLTF

clone size: -
V gene: TRBV25-1
J gene: TRBJ1-5
D gene: -
CDR3 DNA: TGTGCCAGCAGTGAATCCGGGTTTAATCAGCCCCAGCATTTT
CDR3 protein: CASSESGFNQPQHF

clone size: -
V gene: TRBV12-3/TRBV12-4
J gene: TRBJ1-1
D gene: -
CDR3 DNA: TGTGCCAGCAGTTTAGGATACTCCATTGAAGCTTTCTTT
CDR3 protein: CASSLGYSIEAFF

clone size: -
V gene: TRBV13
J gene: TRBJ1-1
D gene: -
CDR3 DNA: TGTGCCAGCAGCTTAAGGGGAATGAACACTGAAGCTTTCTTT
CDR3 protein: CASSLRGMNTEAFF

clone size: -
V gene: TRBV9
J gene: TRBJ2-6
D gene: -
CDR3 DNA: TGTGCCAGCGGGATAGCGAAGAACATAGGGGCCAACGTCCTGACTTTC
CDR3 protein: CASGIAKNIGANVLTF

clone size: -
V gene: TRBV15
J gene: TRBJ2-1
D gene: TRBD2
CDR3 DNA: TGTGCCACCAGCAGAGATTTGACTAGCGGGGACTACAATGAGCAGTTCTTC
CDR3 protein: CATSRDLTSGDYNEQFF

clone size: -
V gene: TRBV20-1
J gene: TRBJ2-7
D gene: TRBD2
CDR3 DNA: TGCAGTGCTCGGGTGGGAACCGCTAGCGGGGGGAACGAGCAGTACTTC
CDR3 protein: CSARVGTASGGNEQYF

clone size: -
V gene: TRBV4-1
J gene: TRBJ2-2
D gene: TRBD1
CDR3 DNA: TGCGCCAGCAGCCAAGTATGGACAGGGTCGTCCACCGGGGAGCTGTTTTTT
CDR3 protein: CASSQVWTGSSTGELFF

clone size: -
V gene: TRBV3-1
J gene: TRBJ2-5
D gene: TRBD1
CDR3 DNA: TGTGCCAGCAGCCAAGCTTCCGACAGGGGGCCCCAAGAGACCCAGTACTTC
CDR3 protein: CASSQASDRGPQETQYF

clone size: once
V gene: TRBV19
J gene: TRBJ1-1
D gene: TRBD1
CDR3 DNA: TGTGCCAGTAGTATAGCATGGCAGGGGGTGAACACTGAAGCTTTCTTT
CDR3 protein: CASSIAWQGVNTEAFF

clone size: -
V gene: TRBV29-1
J gene: TRBJ2-2
D gene: -
CDR3 DNA: TGCAGCGTTTACAGTCGTACCGGGGAGCTGTTTTTT
CDR3 protein: CSVYSRTGELFF

clone size: -
V gene: TRBV11-3
J gene: TRBJ2-1
D gene: -
CDR3 DNA: TGTGCCAGCAGCCCCGAGGGTAGTTTTATTGAGCAGTTCTTC
CDR3 protein: CASSPEGSFIEQFF

clone size: -
V gene: TRBV14
J gene: TRBJ2-5
D gene: -
CDR3 DNA: TGTGCCAGCAGCAAAGAGCAAGAGACCCAGTACTTC
CDR3 protein: CASSKEQETQYF

clone size: once
V gene: TRBV7-9
J gene: TRBJ1-6
D gene: TRBD1
CDR3 DNA: TGTGCCGTGGCCCGGAGGGGGACAGGGGATTCACCCCTCCACTTT
CDR3 protein: CAVARRGTGDSPLHF

clone size: -
V gene: TRBV6-1
J gene: TRBJ2-7
D gene: -
CDR3 DNA: TGTGCCAGCAGTGAAGGGGGAGGAGAGCAGTACTTC
CDR3 protein: CASSEGGGEQYF

clone size: -
V gene: TRBV13
J gene: TRBJ2-3
D gene: -
CDR3 DNA: TGTGCCAGCAGCTTAGGCGTCCAGGGCCGGACAGATACGCAGTATTTT
CDR3 protein: CASSLGVQGRTDTQYF

clone size: -
V gene: TRBV4-3
J gene: TRBJ2-2
D gene: TRBD2
CDR3 DNA: TGCGCCAGCAGCCAAGACCCTAGCGGGAGTGGCACCGGGGAGCTGTTTTTT
CDR3 protein: CASSQDPSGSGTGELFF

clone size: -
V gene: TRBV29-1
J gene: TRBJ2-7
D gene: TRBD2
CDR3 DNA: TGCAGCGTTGAGGTTTTGACTAGCGGGTCGTACGAGCAGTACTTC
CDR3 protein: CSVEVLTSGSYEQYF

clone size: -
V gene: TRBV9
J gene: TRBJ1-1
D gene: -
CDR3 DNA: TGTGCCAGCAGCGTAGCTACGGGCGGTGAAGCTTTCTTT
CDR3 protein: CASSVATGGEAFF